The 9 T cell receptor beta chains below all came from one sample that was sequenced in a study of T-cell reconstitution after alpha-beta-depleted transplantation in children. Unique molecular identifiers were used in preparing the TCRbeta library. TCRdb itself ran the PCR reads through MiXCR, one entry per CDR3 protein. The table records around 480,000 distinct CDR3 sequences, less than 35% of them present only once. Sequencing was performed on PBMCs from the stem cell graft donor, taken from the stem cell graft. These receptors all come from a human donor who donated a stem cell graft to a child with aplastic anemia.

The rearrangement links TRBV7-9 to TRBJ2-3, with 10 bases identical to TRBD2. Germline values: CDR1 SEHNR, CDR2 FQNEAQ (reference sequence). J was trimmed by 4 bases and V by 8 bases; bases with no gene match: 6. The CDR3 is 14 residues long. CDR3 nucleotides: TGTGCCAGCGCCCCTAGCGGGGGAGCAGATACGCAGTATTTT. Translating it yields CASAPSGGADTQYF.

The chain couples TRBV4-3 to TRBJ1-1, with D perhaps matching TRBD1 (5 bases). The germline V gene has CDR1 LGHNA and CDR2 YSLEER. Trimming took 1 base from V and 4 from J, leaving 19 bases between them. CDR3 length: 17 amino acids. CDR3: CASSQVPAAGPTTEAFF. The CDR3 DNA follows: TGCGCCAGCAGCCAAGTACCGGCGGCAGGGCCGACCACTGAAGCTTTCTTT.

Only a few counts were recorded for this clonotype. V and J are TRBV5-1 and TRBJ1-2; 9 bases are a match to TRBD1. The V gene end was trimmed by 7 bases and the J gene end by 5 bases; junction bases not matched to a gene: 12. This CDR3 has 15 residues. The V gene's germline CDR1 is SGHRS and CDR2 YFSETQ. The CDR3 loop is CASRQDTGGKYGYTF. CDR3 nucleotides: TGCGCCAGCCGACAAGATACAGGGGGCAAGTATGGCTACACCTTC.

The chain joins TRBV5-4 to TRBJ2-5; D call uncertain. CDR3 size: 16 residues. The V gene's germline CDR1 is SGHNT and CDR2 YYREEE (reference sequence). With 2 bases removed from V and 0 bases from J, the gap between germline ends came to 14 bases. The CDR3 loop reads CASSFRRVANQETQYF. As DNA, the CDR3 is TGTGCCAGCAGCTTTCGACGGGTCGCGAACCAAGAGACCCAGTACTTC.

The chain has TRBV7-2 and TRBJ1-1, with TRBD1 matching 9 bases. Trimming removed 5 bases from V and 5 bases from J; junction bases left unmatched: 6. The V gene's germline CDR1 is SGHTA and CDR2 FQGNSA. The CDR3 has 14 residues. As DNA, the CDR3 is TGTGCCAGCAGCCTAACAGGGGGCGGTACTGAAGCTTTCTTT. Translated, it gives CASSLTGGGTEAFF.

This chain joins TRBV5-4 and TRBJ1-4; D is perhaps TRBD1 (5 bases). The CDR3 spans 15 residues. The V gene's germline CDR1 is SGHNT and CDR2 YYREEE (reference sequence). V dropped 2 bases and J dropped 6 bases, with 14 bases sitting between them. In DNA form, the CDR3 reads TGTGCCAGCAGCTTTGTAGGGGCCCGTGATGAAAAACTGTTTTTT. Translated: CASSFVGARDEKLFF.

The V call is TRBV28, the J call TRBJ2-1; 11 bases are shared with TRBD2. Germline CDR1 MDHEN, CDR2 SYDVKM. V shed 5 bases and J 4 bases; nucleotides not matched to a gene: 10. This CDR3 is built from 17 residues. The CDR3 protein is CASSPLTGTSGYNEQFF. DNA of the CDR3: TGTGCCAGCAGTCCGTTAACCGGGACTAGCGGATACAATGAGCAGTTCTTC.

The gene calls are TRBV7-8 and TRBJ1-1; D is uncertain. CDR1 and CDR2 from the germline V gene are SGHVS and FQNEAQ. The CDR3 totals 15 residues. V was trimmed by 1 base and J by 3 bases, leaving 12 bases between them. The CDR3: CASSLVWGADTEAFF. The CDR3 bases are TGTGCCAGCAGCTTAGTCTGGGGAGCGGACACTGAAGCTTTCTTT.

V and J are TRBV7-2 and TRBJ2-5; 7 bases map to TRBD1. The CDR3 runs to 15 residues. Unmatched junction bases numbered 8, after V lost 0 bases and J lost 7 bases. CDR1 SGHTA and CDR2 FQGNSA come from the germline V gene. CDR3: CASSLAEQGLGTQYF. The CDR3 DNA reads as TGTGCCAGCAGCTTAGCCGAACAGGGGCTCGGGACCCAGTACTTC.